This TCR beta chain emerged from a study of CD8+CD57+ T cells in acquired aplastic anemia. Germline CDR1 MGHDK, CDR2 SYGVNS. The ends were cut back, 1 base at V and 0 bases at J, with 12 bases in the middle. The CDR3 runs 16 residues. Note on this clonotype: The conserved final phenylalanine or tryptophan is absent from the CDR3, which likely points to a read error.

The study profiled TCR beta VDJ and CDR3 using genomic DNA as template. TCRdb re-called the reads through MiXCR, storing one row per CDR3 protein. The sample includes approximately 270,000 distinct CDR3 sequences, around three fifths of them seen just once. This receptor was identified in a human donor with severe aplastic anemia or a healthy control (not recorded which). Sequencing input: sorted CD4+, CD8+, or CD8+CD57+ T cells (not recorded which) from PBMCs. This rearrangement joins TRBV25-1 to TRBJ1-1; D gene uncertain. CDR3 coding DNA: TGTGCCAGCAGTGAATTCGTAGGACCTATGAACACTGAAGCTTTCTCT. This translates into CASSEFVGPMNTEAFS.